The text below deals with one T cell receptor beta chain. No antigen is known for it. This sample stems from a study of a mutant IDH1 vaccine in newly diagnosed glioma. Study-wide background: Patients got their first vaccination 4-6 weeks after radiotherapy alone, or with temozolomide cycles. Receipt of radiotherapy, temozolomide, or both preceded the study, and most received both.

Germline V lookup: CDR1 SGHRS, CDR2 YFSETQ. V lost 4 bases and J lost 2; bases outside the gene matches: 2. This CDR3 is 14 amino acids long. Time point specified: week 23, last vaccination. The content of each vaccine dose was 300 ug of mutant IDH1 20-mer peptide, and topical imiquimod accompanied it. Sequenced by immunoSEQ multiplex PCR; TCRdb stores in-frame clones only, minus some. The sample yields about 38,000 clones, roughly 80% seen once. The receptor comes from a man aged 35-49 years with glioma. This chain joins TRBV5-1 and TRBJ1-4, with 7 bases aligning to TRBD1. The material was PBMCs, obtained from a glioma patient whose treatment included an IDH1 peptide vaccine. CDR3 in amino acids: CASSIQGTNEKLFF. CDR3 in DNA: TGCGCCAGCAGCATACAGGGGACTAATGAAAAACTGTTTTTT. The complete variable domain, with remaining parts taken from reference TRBV5-1 and TRBJ1-4, reads KAGVTQTPRYLIKTRGQQVTLSCSPISGHRSVSWYQQTPGQGLQFLFEYFSETQRNKGNFPGRFSGRQFSNSRSEMNVSTLELGDSALYLCASSIQGTNEKLFFGSGTQLSVL.